The rows below give T cell receptor beta chains drawn from one sample of a study of T cells in Graves' hyperthyroidism and ophthalmopathy. In TCRdb, the multiplex PCR reads were re-called with MiXCR into one record per CDR3 protein. The sample contains 300,000 to 450,000 distinct CDR3 sequences, approximately 18% of which appear only once. Sequenced input: blood. These receptors all stem from a young man with Graves' ophthalmopathy. Both conserved end residues are part of each CDR3. Each record gives: CDR3 protein, CDR3 DNA, V gene, D gene, clone size, J gene. The D gene is left open where the match is weak. For some rows the clone size is stated as once, few or many, or as a class when expanded; others skip it.

CASRLPGTGDYNEQFF TGTGCCAGCAGACTCCCCGGGACAGGGGATTACAATGAGCAGTTCTTC TRBV27 TRBD1 few TRBJ2-1
CASSQGTGGVGYTF TGTGCCAGCAGCCAGGGGACAGGGGGCGTTGGCTACACCTTC TRBV3-1 TRBD1 - TRBJ1-2
CASSLSGQTGNTIYF TGTGCCAGCAGTTTATCGGGGCAGACTGGAAACACCATATATTTT TRBV27 - few TRBJ1-3
CATRSDSLSPRGYTF TGTGCCACTCGAAGCGACAGCCTATCCCCCCGTGGCTACACCTTC TRBV19 - - TRBJ1-2
CASSVPGGPNYEQYF TGTGCCAGCAGCGTCCCAGGTGGGCCGAACTACGAGCAGTACTTC TRBV7-9 - many TRBJ2-7
CATSEEGSYEQYF TGTGCCACCAGTGAAGAGGGTTCCTACGAGCAGTACTTC TRBV24-1 - many TRBJ2-7
CASSPPGQGADYGYTF TGTGCCAGCTCACCACCGGGGCAGGGCGCAGACTATGGCTACACCTTC TRBV18 - few TRBJ1-2
CASSRTRRTEAFF TGTGCCAGCAGTCGGACAAGAAGAACTGAAGCTTTCTTT TRBV12-3/TRBV12-4 - many TRBJ1-1
CSARRRLPLDETQYF TGCAGTGCTCGTCGAAGACTACCACTAGACGAGACCCAGTACTTC TRBV20-1 - many TRBJ2-5
CASSHGQGSNQPQHF TGTGCCAGCAGTCACGGACAGGGAAGCAATCAGCCCCAGCATTTT TRBV12-3/TRBV12-4 TRBD1 few TRBJ1-5
CASSPKWGEQFF TGTGCCAGCAGCCCAAAGTGGGGTGAGCAGTTCTTC TRBV6-1 - - TRBJ2-1
CSASDLLNTEAFF TGCAGTGCTTCGGACTTACTGAACACTGAAGCTTTCTTT TRBV20-1 - many TRBJ1-1
CASSVATKNNEQFF TGTGCCAGCAGCGTAGCGACGAAGAACAATGAGCAGTTCTTC TRBV9 - few TRBJ2-1
CASHSEEVEKLFF TGTGCCAGCCATTCGGAAGAGGTTGAAAAACTGTTTTTT TRBV6-1 - many TRBJ1-4
CASMEQETQYF TGTGCCAGCATGGAACAAGAGACCCAGTACTTC TRBV2 - many TRBJ2-5
CSVEGRGVPYNEQFF TGCAGCGTTGAGGGCAGGGGAGTCCCCTACAATGAGCAGTTCTTC TRBV29-1 - - TRBJ2-1
CASSLSWDTLREQYF TGTGCCAGCAGCTTAAGTTGGGACACACTACGGGAGCAGTACTTC TRBV11-1 - many TRBJ2-7
CASSESDRRPSGNTIYF TGTGCCAGCAGTGAATCCGACAGACGACCATCTGGAAACACCATATATTTT TRBV6-1 - - TRBJ1-3
CSANRLSPDTQYF TGCAGTGCTAACCGACTGTCTCCAGATACGCAGTATTTT TRBV20-1 - few TRBJ2-3
CASRYRVLSPLHF TGTGCCAGCAGGTACAGGGTTCTTTCACCCCTCCACTTT TRBV6-1 - - TRBJ1-6
CASTMGGSSNQPQHF TGTGCCAGCACTATGGGGGGTTCGAGCAATCAGCCCCAGCATTTT TRBV28 - many TRBJ1-5
CASSLSFTGGSYNEQFF TGCGCCAGCAGCCTTTCTTTCACCGGCGGGTCCTACAATGAGCAGTTCTTC TRBV5-1 - few TRBJ2-1
CASSEYSGGAYEQYF TGCGCCAGCAGCGAATATAGCGGGGGGGCGTACGAGCAGTACTTC TRBV4-1 TRBD2 - TRBJ2-7
CASRQLEAHADTQYF TGTGCCAGCAGGCAACTTGAGGCCCACGCAGATACGCAGTATTTT TRBV12-3/TRBV12-4 - many TRBJ2-3
CASSQDAGGRITDTQYF TGCGCCAGCAGCCAGGATGCGGGGGGGAGAATCACAGATACGCAGTATTTT TRBV4-1 TRBD2 - TRBJ2-3
CASSYSFDYHGGYTF TGTGCCAGCAGTTACTCGTTCGACTATCATGGGGGCTACACCTTC TRBV6-2/TRBV6-3 - few TRBJ1-2
CASSQGLEGPYEQYF TGTGCCAGCAGCCAAGGATTGGAAGGCCCCTACGAGCAGTACTTC TRBV3-1 - - TRBJ2-7
CASSPPRGLQENQYF TGTGCCAGCTCACCGCCCCGCGGGCTTCAAGAGAACCAGTACTTC TRBV18 - - TRBJ2-5
CASSVHPGGNEQFF TGTGCCAGCAGCGTACATCCGGGGGGAAATGAGCAGTTCTTC TRBV9 TRBD2 few TRBJ2-1
CASSELSGTGGVHNSPLHF TGTGCCAGCAGTGAATTATCCGGGACAGGGGGCGTCCATAATTCACCCCTCCACTTT TRBV25-1 TRBD1 - TRBJ1-6
CASSYVGTDADTQYF TGTGCCAGCAGTTACGTAGGGACAGATGCAGATACGCAGTATTTT TRBV6-5 TRBD1 few TRBJ2-3
CASSPSQGNSYGYTF TGTGCCAGCTCACCCTCACAGGGGAACTCCTATGGCTACACCTTC TRBV18 TRBD1 many TRBJ1-2
CSVEHPGETQYF TGCAGCGTTGAACATCCGGGGGAGACCCAGTACTTC TRBV29-1 - few TRBJ2-5
CASKQGPTNTEAFF TGTGCCAGCAAACAGGGGCCCACGAACACTGAAGCTTTCTTT TRBV2 TRBD1 - TRBJ1-1
CASSYSRGPSEAFF TGTGCCAGCAGTTACTCAAGGGGCCCTTCGGAAGCTTTCTTT TRBV6-6 - many TRBJ1-1
CASSLVRDPGYTF TGTGCCAGCAGCTTGGTCAGGGATCCGGGCTACACCTTC TRBV5-6 - - TRBJ1-2
CSARGQGHQPQHF TGCAGTGCTAGAGGACAGGGACATCAGCCCCAGCATTTT TRBV20-1 TRBD1 few TRBJ1-5
CASSPRGPEDEQFF TGTGCCAGCAGTCCCCGGGGTCCCGAGGATGAGCAGTTCTTC TRBV12-3/TRBV12-4 - - TRBJ2-1
CASSPPTERNTEAFF TGCGCCAGCAGCCCCCCCACGGAGAGAAACACTGAAGCTTTCTTT TRBV5-1 - many TRBJ1-1
CASSRTHAGVDTQYF TGTGCCAGCTCACGGACGCACGCGGGGGTTGATACGCAGTATTTT TRBV18 TRBD2 - TRBJ2-3
CASSLGASSSYNEQFF TGTGCCAGCAGTTTAGGCGCGAGCAGCTCCTACAATGAGCAGTTCTTC TRBV12-3/TRBV12-4 - many TRBJ2-1
CASRMQPTGDNQPQHF TGCGCCAGCAGAATGCAACCTACAGGTGACAATCAGCCCCAGCATTTT TRBV5-1 - - TRBJ1-5
CASRQYTEAFF TGTGCCAGTAGACAATACACTGAAGCTTTCTTT TRBV19 - many TRBJ1-1
CASGPYNQPQHF TGTGCCAGTGGACCGTACAATCAGCCCCAGCATTTT TRBV19 - few TRBJ1-5
CASARAESYEQYF TGCGCCAGCGCCCGAGCGGAGTCCTACGAGCAGTACTTC TRBV4-1 - - TRBJ2-7